This T cell receptor (beta chain) was recorded in a study of T-cell reconstitution after alpha-beta-depleted transplantation in children. Construction of the TCRbeta library involved unique molecular identifiers. TCRdb itself ran the PCR reads through MiXCR, one entry per CDR3 protein. In the table there are about 600,000 distinct CDR3 sequences, over 9.5% of which are singletons. The CDR3 runs 16 residues. CDR1 is KGHDR, CDR2 SFDVKD, per germline. The J segment lost 2 bases and the V segment lost 4 bases, leaving 4 bases of the junction unmatched. This clonotype turned up a few times. The sample was PBMCs from the stem cell graft donor, taken from the stem cell graft. The TCR comes from a human donor who donated a stem cell graft to a child with acute myeloid leukemia. The chain employs TRBV24-1 and TRBJ1-5, with 10 bases identical to TRBD1. The CDR3 spells CATSDVTGGGNQPQHF. CDR3 DNA: TGTGCCACCAGTGACGTGACAGGGGGCGGCAATCAGCCCCAGCATTTT.